The T cell receptor beta chain under discussion was sequenced for a study of blood T cell repertoires in COVID-19. Study at large: The United States, Italy and Spain were the sources of the acute and convalescent COVID-19 samples. The analysed material was cDNA or gDNA that came from T cells, B-cell-depleted T cells, or PBMCs.

The germline V gene has CDR1 SGDLS and CDR2 YYNGEE. CDR3 length equals 14 residues. With V trimmed by 4 bases and J by 9 bases, 6 bases remained unmatched. As originally analysed: Researchers report that nucleated cell counts were estimated from reference gene primer amplification. Clones were read by immunoSEQ multiplex PCR, and TCRdb kept only the in-frame ones, dropping some. V and J calls and clone size follow that table, whereas D and trimming were derived from the DNA. This table has around 200,000 clones, 80% to 90% appearing once. The V and J genes are TRBV9 and TRBJ1-6, with 8 bases aligning to TRBD1. Sequenced input: peripheral blood. The receptor was isolated from a woman older than 75 with active or convalescent COVID-19. The CDR3 bases are TGTGCCAGCAGCTTACAGGGGGTTGTTTCACCCCTCCACTTT. As protein: CASSLQGVVSPLHF. The full variable domain, rest sourced from reference TRBV9 and TRBJ1-6, is DSGVTQTPKHLITATGQRVTLRCSPRSGDLSVYWYQQSLDQGLQFLIQYYNGEERAKGNILERFSAQQFPDLHSELNLSSLELGDSALYFCASSLQGVVSPLHFGNGTRLTVT.